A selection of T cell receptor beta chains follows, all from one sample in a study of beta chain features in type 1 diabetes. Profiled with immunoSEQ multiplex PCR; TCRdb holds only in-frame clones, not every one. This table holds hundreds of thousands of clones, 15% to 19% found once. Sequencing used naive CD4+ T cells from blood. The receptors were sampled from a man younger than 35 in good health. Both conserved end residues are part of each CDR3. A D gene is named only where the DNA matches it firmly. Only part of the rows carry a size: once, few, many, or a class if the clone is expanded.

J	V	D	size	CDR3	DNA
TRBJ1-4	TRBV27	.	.	CASSSIGSGGKLFF	TGTGCCAGCAGTTCGATCGGGTCTGGGGGAAAACTGTTTTTT
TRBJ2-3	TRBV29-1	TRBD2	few	CSVELAGTDTQYF	TGCAGCGTGGAGCTAGCGGGGACAGATACGCAGTATTTT
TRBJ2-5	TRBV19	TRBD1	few	CASSMGTVLQETQYF	TGTGCCAGTAGTATGGGGACAGTGCTACAAGAGACCCAGTACTTC
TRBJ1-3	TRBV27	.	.	CASSFREGGNTIYF	TGTGCCAGCAGTTTCAGGGAGGGTGGAAACACCATATATTTT
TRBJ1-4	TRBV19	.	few	CASNYGRASDEKLFF	TGTGCCAGTAATTACGGACGGGCCTCGGATGAAAAACTGTTTTTT
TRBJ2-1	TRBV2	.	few	CASRIRDVGKQFF	TGTGCCAGCAGGATACGGGACGTCGGAAAGCAGTTCTTC
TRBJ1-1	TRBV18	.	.	CASSQLGQNTEAFF	TGTGCCAGCTCACAATTGGGACAGAACACTGAAGCTTTCTTT
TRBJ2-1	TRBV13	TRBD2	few	CASSSIGTSGRNEQFF	TGTGCCAGCAGCTCCATCGGGACTAGCGGGAGGAATGAGCAGTTCTTC
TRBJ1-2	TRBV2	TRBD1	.	CASSAEGAVNYGYTF	TGTGCCAGCAGTGCCGAGGGGGCAGTTAACTATGGCTACACCTTC
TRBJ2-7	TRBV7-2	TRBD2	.	CASSPGGAGGTYEQYF	TGTGCCAGCAGCCCCGGAGGAGCGGGAGGAACCTACGAGCAGTACTTC
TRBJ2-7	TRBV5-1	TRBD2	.	CASSFRWTSGSGEQYF	TGCGCCAGCAGCTTCAGGTGGACTAGCGGGAGTGGAGAGCAGTACTTC
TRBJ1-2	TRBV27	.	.	CASSLGGGPRYGYTF	TGTGCCAGCAGTTTAGGTGGAGGGCCTCGATATGGCTACACCTTC
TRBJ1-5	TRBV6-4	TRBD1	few	CASSEFGGQVNQPQHF	TGTGCCAGCAGTGAGTTCGGCGGACAGGTCAATCAGCCCCAGCATTTT
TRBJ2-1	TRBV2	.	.	CASRKGLNKDNEQFF	TGTGCCAGCAGGAAAGGACTCAACAAAGACAATGAGCAGTTCTTC
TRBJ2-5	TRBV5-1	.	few	CASSLGRVGRETQYF	TGCGCCAGCAGCTTGGGCAGGGTGGGTCGAGAGACCCAGTACTTC
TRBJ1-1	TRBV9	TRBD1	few	CASSAQGWNTEAFF	TGTGCCAGCAGCGCACAGGGGTGGAACACTGAAGCTTTCTTT
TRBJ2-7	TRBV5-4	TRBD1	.	CASSPGTEYEQYF	TGTGCCAGCAGCCCCGGGACAGAGTACGAGCAGTACTTC
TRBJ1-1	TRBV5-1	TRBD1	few	CASSYRGQANTEAFF	TGCGCCAGCAGCTATCGGGGACAGGCGAACACTGAAGCTTTCTTT
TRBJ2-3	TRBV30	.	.	CGWSVSGGGRSTDTQYF	TGTGGCTGGAGTGTTTCCGGAGGGGGCCGGAGCACAGATACGCAGTATTTT
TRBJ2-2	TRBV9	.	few	CASSAFLPAATGELFF	TGTGCCAGCAGCGCATTCCTACCAGCCGCTACCGGGGAGCTGTTTTTT
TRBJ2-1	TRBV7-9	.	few	CASSRLDRIEQFF	TGTGCCAGCAGCCGTCTAGACAGGATTGAGCAGTTCTTC
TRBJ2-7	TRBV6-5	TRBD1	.	CASSPDRGVYEQYF	TGTGCCAGCAGTCCTGACAGGGGGGTCTACGAGCAGTACTTC
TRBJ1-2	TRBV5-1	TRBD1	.	CASSLAVGGGYGYTF	TGCGCCAGCAGCTTGGCCGTAGGGGGCGGCTATGGCTACACCTTC
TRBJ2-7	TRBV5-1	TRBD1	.	CASSWDRSEQYF	TGCGCCAGCAGCTGGGACAGGTCCGAGCAGTACTTC
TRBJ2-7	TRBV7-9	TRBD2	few	CASSLDGGRKAYEQYF	TGTGCCAGCAGCTTAGACGGCGGGAGGAAAGCGTACGAGCAGTACTTC
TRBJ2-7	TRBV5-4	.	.	CASSFQTAYEQYF	TGTGCCAGCAGCTTTCAGACAGCCTACGAGCAGTACTTC
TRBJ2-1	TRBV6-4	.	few	CASSEVRASYNEQFF	TGTGCCAGCAGTGAAGTTCGGGCCTCCTACAATGAGCAGTTCTTC
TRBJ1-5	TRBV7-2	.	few	CASSGSVGQPQHF	TGTGCCAGCAGCGGATCGGTTGGTCAGCCCCAGCATTTT
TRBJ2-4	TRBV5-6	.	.	CASSGSHRLLRSGKNIQYF	TGTGCCAGCAGCGGGTCCCATCGGCTACTACGTTCGGGCAAAAACATTCAGTACTTC
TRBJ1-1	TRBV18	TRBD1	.	CASSPETGIVGTEAFF	TGTGCCAGCTCACCAGAGACAGGGATCGTAGGCACTGAAGCTTTCTTT
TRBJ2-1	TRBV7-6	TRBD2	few	CASSSLAGHSETHNEQFF	TGTGCCAGCAGCTCCCTAGCGGGGCACAGTGAAACACACAATGAGCAGTTCTTC
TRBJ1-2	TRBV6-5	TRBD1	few	CASSYTGQENYGYTF	TGTGCCAGCAGTTACACCGGACAGGAGAACTATGGCTACACCTTC
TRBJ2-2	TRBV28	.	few	CARRGTGELFF	TGTGCCAGAAGGGGAACCGGGGAGCTGTTTTTT
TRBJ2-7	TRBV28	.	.	CASSFTGAGQTSYEQYF	TGTGCCAGCAGTTTTACTGGGGCCGGTCAGACGTCCTACGAGCAGTACTTC
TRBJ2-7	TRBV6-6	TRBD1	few	CASSYPGQGYEQYF	TGTGCCAGCAGTTACCCGGGACAGGGGTACGAGCAGTACTTC
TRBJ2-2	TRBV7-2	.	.	CASSSLNRGELFF	TGTGCCAGCAGCTCTTTGAATCGTGGGGAGCTGTTTTTT
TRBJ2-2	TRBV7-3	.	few	CASSLSLLGTGELFF	TGTGCCAGCAGCTTAAGTCTACTGGGGACCGGGGAGCTGTTTTTT
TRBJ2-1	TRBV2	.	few	CASTSGEQFF	TGTGCCAGCACCTCCGGCGAGCAGTTCTTC
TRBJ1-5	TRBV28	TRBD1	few	CASSLLGGQGYQPQHF	TGTGCCAGCAGTTTACTAGGGGGCCAGGGATATCAGCCCCAGCATTTT
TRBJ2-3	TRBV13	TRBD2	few	CATPTGTSGPLPQYF	TGTGCCACCCCCACCGGGACTAGCGGCCCCCTGCCGCAGTATTTT
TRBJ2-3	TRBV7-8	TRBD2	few	CASGSKVRGGTDTQYF	TGTGCCAGCGGGTCAAAGGTGCGGGGGGGCACAGATACGCAGTATTTT